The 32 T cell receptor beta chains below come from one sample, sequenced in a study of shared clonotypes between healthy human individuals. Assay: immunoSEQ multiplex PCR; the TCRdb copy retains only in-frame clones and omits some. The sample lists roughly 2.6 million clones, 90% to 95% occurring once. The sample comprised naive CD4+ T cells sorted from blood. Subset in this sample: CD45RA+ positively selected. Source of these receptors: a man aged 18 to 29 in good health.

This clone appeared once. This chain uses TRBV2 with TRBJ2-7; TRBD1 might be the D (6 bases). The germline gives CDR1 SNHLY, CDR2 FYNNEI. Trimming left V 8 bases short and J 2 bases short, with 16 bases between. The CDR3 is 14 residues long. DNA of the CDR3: TGTGCCAGCCGACGGACAGAGGTGCCCTACGAGCAGTACTTC. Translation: CASRRTEVPYEQYF.

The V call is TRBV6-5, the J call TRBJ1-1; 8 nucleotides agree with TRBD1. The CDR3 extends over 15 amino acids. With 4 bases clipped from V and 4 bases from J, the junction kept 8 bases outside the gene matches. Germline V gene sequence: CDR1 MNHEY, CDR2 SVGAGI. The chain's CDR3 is CASSFLGQGGTEAFF. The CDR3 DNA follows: TGTGCCAGCAGTTTCCTCGGACAGGGTGGCACTGAAGCTTTCTTT.

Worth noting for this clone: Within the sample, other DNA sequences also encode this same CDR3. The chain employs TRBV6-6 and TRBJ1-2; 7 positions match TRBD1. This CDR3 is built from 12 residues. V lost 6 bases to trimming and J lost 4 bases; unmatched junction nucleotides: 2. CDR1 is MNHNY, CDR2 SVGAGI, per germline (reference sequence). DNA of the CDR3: TGTGCCAGCAGACCAGGGGGCTATGGCTACACCTTC. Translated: CASRPGGYGYTF.

Here the CDR3 DNA reads TGTGCCAGCAGCTTGGTAGGGCCGCACGCTGAAGCTTTCTTT. It yields the protein CASSLVGPHAEAFF. The chain has TRBV5-5 and TRBJ1-1; D remains ambiguous. The CDR3 covers 14 residues. V lost 0 bases to trimming and J lost 6 bases, with 12 bases between them. From germline, CDR1 is SGHKS and CDR2 YYEKEE (reference sequence).

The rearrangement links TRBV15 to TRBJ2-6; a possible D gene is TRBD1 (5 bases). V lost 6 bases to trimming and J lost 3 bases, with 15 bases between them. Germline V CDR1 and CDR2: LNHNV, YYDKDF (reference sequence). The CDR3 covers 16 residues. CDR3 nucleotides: TGTGCCACCAGTCTCCCGCAGGGAAGTGGGGCCAACGTCCTGACTTTC. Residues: CATSLPQGSGANVLTF.

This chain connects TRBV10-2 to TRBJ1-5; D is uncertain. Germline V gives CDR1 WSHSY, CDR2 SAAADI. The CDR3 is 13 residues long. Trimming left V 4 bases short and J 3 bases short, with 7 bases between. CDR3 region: CASSGGDNQPQHF. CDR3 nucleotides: TGCGCCAGCAGTGGCGGGGACAATCAGCCCCAGCATTTT.

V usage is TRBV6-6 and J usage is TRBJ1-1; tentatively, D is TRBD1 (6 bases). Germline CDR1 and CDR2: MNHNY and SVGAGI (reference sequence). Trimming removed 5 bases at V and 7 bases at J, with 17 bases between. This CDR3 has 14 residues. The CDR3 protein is CASSPNRDQDEAFF. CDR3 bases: TGTGCCAGCAGTCCCAACAGGGACCAGGATGAAGCTTTCTTT.

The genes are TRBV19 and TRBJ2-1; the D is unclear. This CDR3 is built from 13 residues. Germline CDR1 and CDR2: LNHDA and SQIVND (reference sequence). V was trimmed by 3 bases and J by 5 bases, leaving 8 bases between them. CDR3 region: CASSIGRNNEQFF. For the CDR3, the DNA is TGTGCCAGTAGTATCGGCCGAAACAATGAGCAGTTCTTC.

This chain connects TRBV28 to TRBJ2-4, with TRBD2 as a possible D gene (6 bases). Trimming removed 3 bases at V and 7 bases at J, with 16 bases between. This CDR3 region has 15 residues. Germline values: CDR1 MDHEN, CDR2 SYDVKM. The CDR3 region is CASSLGQGGTNIQYF. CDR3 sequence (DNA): TGTGCCAGCAGTTTGGGGCAGGGAGGTACGAACATTCAGTACTTC.

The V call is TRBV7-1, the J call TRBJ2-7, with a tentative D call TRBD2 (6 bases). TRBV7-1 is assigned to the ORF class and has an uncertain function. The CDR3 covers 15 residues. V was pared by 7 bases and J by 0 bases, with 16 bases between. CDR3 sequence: CASTEFAGSSYEQYF. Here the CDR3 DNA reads TGTGCCAGCACCGAGTTCGCGGGGAGCTCCTACGAGCAGTACTTC.

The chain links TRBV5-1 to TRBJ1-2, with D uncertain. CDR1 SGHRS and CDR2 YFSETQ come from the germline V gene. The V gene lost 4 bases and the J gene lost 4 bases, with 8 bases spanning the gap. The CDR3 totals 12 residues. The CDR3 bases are TGCGCCAGCAGCGAAAATTCCTATGGCTACACCTTC. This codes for CASSENSYGYTF.

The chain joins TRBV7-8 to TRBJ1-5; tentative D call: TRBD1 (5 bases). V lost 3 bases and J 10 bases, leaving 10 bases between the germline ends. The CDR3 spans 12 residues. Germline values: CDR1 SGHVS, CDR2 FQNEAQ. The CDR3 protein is CASSFTGGPQHF. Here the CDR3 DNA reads TGTGCCAGCAGCTTTACAGGTGGCCCCCAGCATTTT. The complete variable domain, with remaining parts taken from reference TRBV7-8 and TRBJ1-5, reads GAGVSQSPRYKVAKRGQDVALRCDPISGHVSLFWYQQALGQGPEFLTYFQNEAQLDKSGLPSDRFFAERPEGSVSTLKIQRTQQEDSAVYLCASSFTGGPQHFGDGTRLSIL.

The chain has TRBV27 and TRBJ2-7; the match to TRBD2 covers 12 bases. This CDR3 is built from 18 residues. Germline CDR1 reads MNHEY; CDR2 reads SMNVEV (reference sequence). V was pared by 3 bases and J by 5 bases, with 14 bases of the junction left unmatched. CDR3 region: CASSFFRTSGNLANEQYF. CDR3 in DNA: TGTGCCAGCAGTTTCTTCCGGACTAGCGGGAACCTAGCCAACGAGCAGTACTTC.

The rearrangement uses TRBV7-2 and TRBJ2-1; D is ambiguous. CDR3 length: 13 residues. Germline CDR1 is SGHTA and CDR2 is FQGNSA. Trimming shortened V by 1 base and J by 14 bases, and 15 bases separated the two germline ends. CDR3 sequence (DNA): TGTGCCAGCAGCTTAGGTATGTCCGGTCTTGAGTTCTTC. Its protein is CASSLGMSGLEFF.

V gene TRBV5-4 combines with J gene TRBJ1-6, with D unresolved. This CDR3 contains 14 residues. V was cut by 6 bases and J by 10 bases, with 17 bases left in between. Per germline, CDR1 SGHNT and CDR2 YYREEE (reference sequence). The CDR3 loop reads CASTPGGLGSPLHF. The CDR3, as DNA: TGTGCCAGCACCCCTGGAGGGTTGGGCTCACCCCTCCACTTT.

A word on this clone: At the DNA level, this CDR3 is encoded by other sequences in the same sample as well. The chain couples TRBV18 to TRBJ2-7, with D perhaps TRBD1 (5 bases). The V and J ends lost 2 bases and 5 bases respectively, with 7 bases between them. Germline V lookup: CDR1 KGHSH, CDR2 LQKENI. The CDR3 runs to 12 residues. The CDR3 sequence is CASSPLGHEQYF. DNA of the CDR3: TGTGCCAGCTCACCATTGGGGCACGAGCAGTACTTC.

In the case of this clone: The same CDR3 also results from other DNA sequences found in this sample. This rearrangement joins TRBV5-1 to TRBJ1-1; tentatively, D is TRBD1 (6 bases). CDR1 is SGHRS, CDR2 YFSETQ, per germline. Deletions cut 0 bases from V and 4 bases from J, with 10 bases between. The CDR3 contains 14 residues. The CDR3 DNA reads TGCGCCAGCAGCTTGGTGGCAGGGGCCACTGAAGCTTTCTTT. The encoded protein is CASSLVAGATEAFF.

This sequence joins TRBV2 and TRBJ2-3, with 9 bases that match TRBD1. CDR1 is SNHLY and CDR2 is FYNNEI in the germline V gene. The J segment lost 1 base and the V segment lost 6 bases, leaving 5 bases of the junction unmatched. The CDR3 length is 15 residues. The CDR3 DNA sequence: TGTGCCAGCAGCGCCGGGACAGGGCGCACAGATACGCAGTATTTT. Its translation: CASSAGTGRTDTQYF.

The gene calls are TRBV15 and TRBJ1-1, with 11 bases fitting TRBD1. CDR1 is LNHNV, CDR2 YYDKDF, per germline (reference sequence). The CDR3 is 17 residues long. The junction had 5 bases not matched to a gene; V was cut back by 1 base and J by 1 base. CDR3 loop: CATSRGTGGSKNTEAFF. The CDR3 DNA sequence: TGTGCCACCAGCAGAGGGACAGGGGGCTCAAAGAACACTGAAGCTTTCTTT.

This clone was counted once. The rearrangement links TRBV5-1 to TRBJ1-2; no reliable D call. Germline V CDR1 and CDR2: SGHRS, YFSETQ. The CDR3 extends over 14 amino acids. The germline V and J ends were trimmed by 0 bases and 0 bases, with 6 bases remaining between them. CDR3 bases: TGCGCCAGCAGCTTGGTGTCCACTAACTATGGCTACACCTTC. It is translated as CASSLVSTNYGYTF.

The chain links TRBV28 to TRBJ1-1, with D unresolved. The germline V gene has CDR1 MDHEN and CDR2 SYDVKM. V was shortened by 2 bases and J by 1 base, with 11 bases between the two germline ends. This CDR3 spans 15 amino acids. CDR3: CASSLGSAGNTEAFF. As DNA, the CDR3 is TGTGCCAGCAGTTTAGGGTCAGCGGGGAACACTGAAGCTTTCTTT. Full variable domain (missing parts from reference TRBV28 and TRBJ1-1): DVKVTQSSRYLVKRTGEKVFLECVQDMDHENMFWYRQDPGLGLRLIYFSYDVKMKEKGDIPEGYSVSREKKERFSLILESASTNQTSMYLCASSLGSAGNTEAFFGQGTRLTVV.

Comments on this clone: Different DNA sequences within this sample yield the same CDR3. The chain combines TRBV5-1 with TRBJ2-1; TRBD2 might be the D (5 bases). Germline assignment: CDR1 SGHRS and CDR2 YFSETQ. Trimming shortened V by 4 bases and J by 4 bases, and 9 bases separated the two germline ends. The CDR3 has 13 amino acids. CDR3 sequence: CASSLGLYNEQFF. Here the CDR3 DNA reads TGCGCCAGCAGCCTTGGACTTTACAATGAGCAGTTCTTC.

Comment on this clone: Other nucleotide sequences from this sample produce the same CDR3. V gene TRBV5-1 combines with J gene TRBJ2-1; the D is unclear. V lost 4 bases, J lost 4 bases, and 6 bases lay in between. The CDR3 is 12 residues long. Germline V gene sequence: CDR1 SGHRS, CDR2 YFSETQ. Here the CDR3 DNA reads TGCGCCAGCAGCAGGGATTACAATGAGCAGTTCTTC. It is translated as CASSRDYNEQFF.

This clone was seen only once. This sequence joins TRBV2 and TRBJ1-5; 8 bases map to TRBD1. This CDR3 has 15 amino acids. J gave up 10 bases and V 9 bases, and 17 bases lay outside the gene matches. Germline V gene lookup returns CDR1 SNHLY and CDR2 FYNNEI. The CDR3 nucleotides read TGTGCCAGTATCAGCCAGACAGGGGCCGAGCTACCCCAGCATTTT. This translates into CASISQTGAELPQHF.

The CDR3 DNA reads TGTGCCAGCAGCCAGGACAGGGGCCCCGTTCAGCCCCAGCATTTT. It encodes CASSQDRGPVQPQHF. The chain is built from TRBV7-2 and TRBJ1-5; the match to TRBD1 covers 9 bases. The length of the CDR3 is 15 residues. The V gene's germline CDR1 is SGHTA and CDR2 FQGNSA. The V gene end was trimmed by 5 bases and the J gene end by 6 bases; junction bases not matched to a gene: 8. Full variable domain (remainder filled in from reference TRBV7-2 and TRBJ1-5): GAGVSQSPSNKVTEKGKDVELRCDPISGHTALYWYRQSLGQGLEFLIYFQGNSAPDKSGLPSDRFSAERTGGSVSTLTIQRTQQEDSAVYLCASSQDRGPVQPQHFGDGTRLSIL.

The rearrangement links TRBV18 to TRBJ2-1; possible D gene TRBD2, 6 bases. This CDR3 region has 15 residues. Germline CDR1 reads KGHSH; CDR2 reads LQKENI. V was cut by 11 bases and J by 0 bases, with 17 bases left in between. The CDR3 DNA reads TGTGCCGGCGGGTCCCGGGAGAGCTCCTACAATGAGCAGTTCTTC. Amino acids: CAGGSRESSYNEQFF.

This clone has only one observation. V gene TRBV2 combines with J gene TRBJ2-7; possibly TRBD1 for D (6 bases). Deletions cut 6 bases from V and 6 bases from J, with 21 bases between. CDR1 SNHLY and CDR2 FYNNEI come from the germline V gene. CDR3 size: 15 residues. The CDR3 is CASRKIQGSPLEQYF. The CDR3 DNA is TGTGCCAGCAGGAAAATACAGGGATCCCCACTCGAGCAGTACTTC.

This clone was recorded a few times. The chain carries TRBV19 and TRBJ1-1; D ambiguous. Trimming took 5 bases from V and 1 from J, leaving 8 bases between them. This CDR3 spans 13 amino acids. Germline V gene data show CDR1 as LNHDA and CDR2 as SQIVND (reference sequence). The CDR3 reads CASSLMTNTEAFF. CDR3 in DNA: TGTGCCAGTAGTCTGATGACGAACACTGAAGCTTTCTTT. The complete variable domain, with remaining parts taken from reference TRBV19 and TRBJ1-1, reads DGGITQSPKYLFRKEGQNVTLSCEQNLNHDAMYWYRQDPGQGLRLIYYSQIVNDFQKGDIAEGYSVSREKKESFPLTVTSAQKNPTAFYLCASSLMTNTEAFFGQGTRLTVV.

The CDR3 DNA sequence: TGTGCCAGCTGCCGGGACAGGGGATCTGGAAACACCATATATTTT. Translated, it gives CASCRDRGSGNTIYF. V is TRBV10-3 and J is TRBJ1-3, with 10 bases fitting TRBD1. Germline CDR1 is ENHRY and CDR2 is SYGVKD. There are 15 residues in the CDR3. V shed 10 bases, J shed 1 base, and the junction held 7 bases outside the gene matches.

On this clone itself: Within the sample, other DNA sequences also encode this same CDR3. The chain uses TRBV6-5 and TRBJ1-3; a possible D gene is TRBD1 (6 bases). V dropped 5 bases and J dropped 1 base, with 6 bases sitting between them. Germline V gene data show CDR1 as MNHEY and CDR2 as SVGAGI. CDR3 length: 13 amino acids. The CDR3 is CASSTGSGNTIYF. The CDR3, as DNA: TGTGCCAGCAGTACAGGGTCTGGAAACACCATATATTTT.

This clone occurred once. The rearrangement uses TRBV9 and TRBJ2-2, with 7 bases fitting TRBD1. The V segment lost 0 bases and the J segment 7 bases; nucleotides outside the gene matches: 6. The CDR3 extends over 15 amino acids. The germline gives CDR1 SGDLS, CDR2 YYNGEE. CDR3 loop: CASSVGGGIIGELFF. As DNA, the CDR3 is TGTGCCAGCAGCGTAGGAGGGGGCATTATCGGGGAGCTGTTTTTT.

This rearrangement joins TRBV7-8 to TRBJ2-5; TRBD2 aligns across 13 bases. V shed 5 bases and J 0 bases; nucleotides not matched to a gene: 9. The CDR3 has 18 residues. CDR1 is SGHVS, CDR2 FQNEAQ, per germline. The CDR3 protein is CASSIGLAGERYQETQYF. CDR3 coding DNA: TGTGCCAGCAGCATCGGACTAGCGGGGGAGAGATACCAAGAGACCCAGTACTTC.